Sequencing of this TCR beta chain was carried out in a study of breast tumors, draining lymph nodes, adjacent tissues. The lymph nodes were axillary draining lymph nodes from breast cancer patients. This clonotype showed up many times. The target antigen is unknown. Germline V CDR1 and CDR2: SGHTA, FQGTGA. V lost 2 bases to trimming and J lost 0 bases, with 10 bases between them. The CDR3 spans 15 residues. TCRdb re-called the multiplex PCR reads with MiXCR, one entry per CDR3 protein. The sample lists hundreds of thousands of distinct CDR3 sequences, approximately 29% occurring once. Study-wide findings and caveats: Tumor and nontumor repertoires were significantly more similar in luminal-like than in basal-like breast cancer. Tumor T cell lymph node origin was a supported hypothesis, not proven. Compared with lymph nodes, tumors were less diverse; compared with nontumor tissue, more.

The receptor's source is a female donor with breast cancer. Some clones in this sample may be carry-over from other donors' samples. The sample comprised axillary lymph node tissue. The chain is built from TRBV7-3 and TRBJ1-2; D possibly corresponds to TRBD1 (5 bases). CDR3 residues: CASSLGASANYGYTF. The CDR3 nucleotides are TGTGCCAGCAGCTTAGGGGCCTCAGCTAACTATGGCTACACCTTC.